Each of the 27 T cell receptor beta chains below was sequenced from the same sample in a study of response to subunit inactivated influenza vaccine. TCRdb analysed the RT-PCR reads with MiXCR anew, one entry per CDR3 protein. The sample shows roughly 190,000 distinct CDR3 sequences, roughly 14% of them seen only once. Sequenced material: CD8+ T cells sorted from PBMCs, taken about 5 days after vaccination. These receptors came from a man in his fifties or sixties who received an inactivated influenza vaccine.

This clonotype was picked up a small number of times. This chain joins TRBV30 and TRBJ2-1, with D perhaps matching TRBD1 (6 bases). The CDR3 is 15 amino acids. Per germline, CDR1 GTSNPN and CDR2 SVGIG (reference sequence). The V end was cut by 1 base, the J end by 0 bases, with 10 bases between. The CDR3 region is CAWSDRASSYNEQFF. The DNA for the CDR3 is TGTGCCTGGAGTGACAGGGCCAGCTCCTACAATGAGCAGTTCTTC.

This clonotype was found many times. The rearrangement joins TRBV6-6 to TRBJ1-2; D possibly corresponds to TRBD1 (6 bases). The CDR3 has 15 amino acids. In germline, CDR1 is MNHNY, CDR2 SVGAGI (reference sequence). Trimming shortened V by 5 bases and J by 1 base, and 14 bases separated the two germline ends. CDR3 loop: CASSHTGGSNYGYTF. The DNA for the CDR3 is TGTGCCAGCAGTCACACCGGGGGCAGTAACTATGGCTACACCTTC.

CDR3 DNA: TGTGCCAGCAGTTCCTACCTAGGGGATACGCAGTATTTT. Translating it yields CASSSYLGDTQYF. The chain carries TRBV28 and TRBJ2-3; D is undetermined. The CDR3 consists of 13 residues. CDR1 and CDR2 from the germline V gene are MDHEN and SYDVKM. V lost 4 bases to trimming and J lost 6 bases, with 11 bases between them.

This clonotype showed up many times. This chain joins TRBV11-2 and TRBJ1-2; TRBD1 matches at 7 bases. Germline assignment: CDR1 SGHAT and CDR2 FQNNGV. The CDR3 sequence is 16 residues long. Germline trimming cut 2 bases from V and 4 bases from J; bases unmatched to any gene: 10. CDR3 nucleotides: TGTGCCAGCAGCTTAAACTCCCTGGGGACAGCCTATGGCTACACCTTC. Protein: CASSLNSLGTAYGYTF.

The gene calls are TRBV20-1 and TRBJ2-4, with TRBD1 matching 8 bases. The V gene end was trimmed by 5 bases and the J gene end by 3 bases; junction bases not matched to a gene: 6. CDR3 size: 14 residues. The germline V gene encodes CDR1 DFQATT and CDR2 SNEGSKA (reference sequence). DNA for the CDR3: TGCAGTGCTCCCGCCGGGACAGGCAAAAACATTCAGTACTTC. Translated: CSAPAGTGKNIQYF.

This clonotype was observed a handful of times. The chain employs TRBV20-1 and TRBJ2-5; maybe TRBD2 (6 bases). V gave up 5 bases and J gave up 1 base, with 23 bases separating them. Germline CDR1 and CDR2: DFQATT and SNEGSKA (reference sequence). There are 17 residues in the CDR3. The CDR3 coding sequence is TGCAGTGCTCGCCCGGAAGTCGTGGGAGGCTCCCAAGAGACCCAGTACTTC. Translating it yields CSARPEVVGGSQETQYF.

There are a few counts of this clonotype. The V call is TRBV7-2, the J call TRBJ2-5, with unresolved D. Per the germline V gene, CDR1 is SGHTA and CDR2 is FQGNSA. The CDR3 is made up of 16 amino acids. The V end was cut by 1 base, the J end by 1 base, with 13 bases between. CDR3 protein: CASSLVAARVQETQYF. CDR3 nucleotide sequence: TGTGCCAGCAGCTTAGTAGCCGCTAGAGTCCAAGAGACCCAGTACTTC.

This clonotype has at least ten counts. The CDR3 here is CASSQLDPGMGLNSPLHF. Here the CDR3 DNA reads TGCGCCAGCAGCCAGCTTGACCCCGGAATGGGCCTTAATTCACCCCTCCACTTT. V is TRBV4-1 and J is TRBJ1-6, with D unclear. The CDR3 covers 18 residues. From germline, CDR1 is MGHRA and CDR2 YSYEKL. V dropped 3 bases and J dropped 6 bases, with 21 bases sitting between them.

V gene TRBV3-1 combines with J gene TRBJ1-5; 8 nucleotides agree with TRBD1. The CDR3 sequence is 16 residues long. The V gene end was trimmed by 4 bases and the J gene end by 4 bases; junction bases not matched to a gene: 9. From germline, CDR1 is LGHDT and CDR2 YNNKEL (reference sequence). CDR3 sequence reads: CASSRGTGAANQPQHF. The DNA for the CDR3 is TGTGCCAGCAGCCGAGGGACAGGCGCCGCTAATCAGCCCCAGCATTTT.

This clonotype has more than one count but fewer than ten. The chain is built from TRBV5-1 and TRBJ2-7; D call uncertain. The length of the CDR3 is 14 residues. V shed 4 bases and J shed 2 bases, with 13 bases lying between them. Germline CDR1 reads SGHRS; CDR2 reads YFSETQ. CDR3 loop: CASSGTGPAYEQYF. CDR3 DNA sequence: TGCGCCAGCAGCGGAACCGGGCCCGCCTACGAGCAGTACTTC.

This clonotype came up a few times. The chain combines TRBV24-1 with TRBJ2-3; a possible D gene is TRBD2 (6 bases). This CDR3 comprises 13 residues. Germline loops: CDR1 KGHDR, CDR2 SFDVKD. V lost 1 base to trimming and J lost 10 bases, with 11 bases between them. CDR3 DNA: TGTGCCACCAGTGATTTCCGACTAGGCCCGCAGTATTTT. This gives the protein CATSDFRLGPQYF.

V is TRBV9 and J is TRBJ2-1; TRBD2 aligns across 8 bases. Per the germline V gene, CDR1 is SGDLS and CDR2 is YYNGEE. The CDR3 runs to 17 residues. Germline trimming cut 0 bases from V and 7 bases from J; bases unmatched to any gene: 12. The CDR3 DNA follows: TGTGCCAGCAGCGTAGATGCGGTGGGAGCGGGAGTGAATGAGCAGTTCTTC. Translated, it gives CASSVDAVGAGVNEQFF.

This clonotype was observed a handful of times. The genes are TRBV11-1 and TRBJ2-1, with TRBD2 matching over 14 bases. From germline, CDR1 is SGHAT and CDR2 FQDESV (reference sequence). This CDR3 contains 18 residues. V shed 1 base, J shed 3 bases, and the junction held 5 bases outside the gene matches. CDR3 sequence: CASSLGGLAGDHYNEQFF. Here the CDR3 DNA reads TGTGCCAGCAGCTTAGGGGGACTAGCGGGAGACCACTACAATGAGCAGTTCTTC. Full variable domain (missing parts from reference TRBV11-1 and TRBJ2-1): EAEVAQSPRYKITEKSQAVAFWCDPISGHATLYWYRQILGQGPELLVQFQDESVVDDSQLPKDRFSAERLKGVDSTLKIQPAELGDSAMYLCASSLGGLAGDHYNEQFFGPGTRLTVL.

The sample holds a few counts of this clonotype. The chain links TRBV29-1 to TRBJ1-2; no clear D. This CDR3 has 12 residues. Trimming left V 7 bases short and J 8 bases short, with 17 bases between. Germline CDR1 is SQVTM and CDR2 is ANQGSEA. The CDR3 is CSATSGDRGYTF. DNA for the CDR3: TGCAGCGCCACATCAGGTGATAGGGGCTACACCTTC.

This clonotype has more than one count but fewer than ten. The rearrangement joins TRBV29-1 to TRBJ2-7; maybe TRBD2 (6 bases). CDR1 and CDR2 (germline): SQVTM, ANQGSEA. The V and J ends lost 6 bases and 2 bases respectively, with 20 bases between them. The CDR3 is 15 residues long. CDR3 DNA sequence: TGCAGCGTCCGAGGGGAGGCTATGGGGCCCTACGAGCAGTACTTC. Translated: CSVRGEAMGPYEQYF.

This clonotype was counted ten times or more. The rearrangement joins TRBV28 to TRBJ2-3; TRBD2 might be the D (5 bases). Looked up from germline, CDR1 is MDHEN and CDR2 is SYDVKM. The CDR3 spans 14 residues. V was pared by 3 bases and J by 4 bases, with 11 bases between. The CDR3 nucleotides are TGTGCCAGCAGTTTCGGAGGTCGACCAGATACGCAGTATTTT. This translates into CASSFGGRPDTQYF.

The V call is TRBV9, the J call TRBJ2-3; D might be TRBD2 (5 bases). Germline V gives CDR1 SGDLS, CDR2 YYNGEE. The CDR3 is 15 residues long. V gave up 0 bases and J gave up 0 bases, with 8 bases separating them. The CDR3 nucleotides read TGTGCCAGCAGCGTAGGGGAGAGAAGCACAGATACGCAGTATTTT. It is translated as CASSVGERSTDTQYF.

V usage is TRBV5-6 and J usage is TRBJ2-5; maybe TRBD1 (6 bases). CDR1 and CDR2 (germline): SGHDT, YYEEEE. The V gene lost 2 bases and the J gene lost 3 bases, with 20 bases spanning the gap. The CDR3 covers 17 residues. The CDR3 loop is CASSLSQGLLREETQYF. The CDR3 nucleotides read TGTGCCAGCAGCTTAAGCCAGGGGTTGTTAAGGGAAGAGACCCAGTACTTC. Combining the CDR3 with reference TRBV5-6 and TRBJ2-5 gives the whole variable domain DAGVTQSPTHLIKTRGQQVTLRCSPKSGHDTVSWYQQALGQGPQFIFQYYEEEERQRGNFPDRFSGHQFPNYSSELNVNALLLGDSALYLCASSLSQGLLREETQYFGPGTRLLVL.

The chain joins TRBV29-1 to TRBJ2-1; 13 bases align to TRBD2. The CDR3 sequence is 16 residues long. J lost 1 base, V lost 4 bases, and 4 bases had no gene match. Germline CDR1 SQVTM, CDR2 ANQGSEA. CDR3 bases: TGCAGCGTTGCTGGGACTAGCGGGATGTCCTACAATGAGCAGTTCTTC. Its translation: CSVAGTSGMSYNEQFF.

V and J are TRBV4-1 and TRBJ2-3; 8 bases fit TRBD2. Germline CDR1 reads MGHRA; CDR2 reads YSYEKL. The ends lost 1 base at V and 4 bases at J; junction bases unmatched: 10. The CDR3 runs 17 residues. The CDR3: CASSQVAAGVFADTQYF. The CDR3 DNA sequence: TGCGCCAGCAGCCAAGTCGCAGCGGGAGTTTTCGCAGATACGCAGTATTTT.

This clonotype was seen only a few times. This chain links TRBV3-1 with TRBJ2-5; a possible D gene is TRBD1 (6 bases). Germline V gives CDR1 LGHDT, CDR2 YNNKEL (reference sequence). This CDR3 has 18 residues. Deletions cut 0 bases from V and 5 bases from J, with 22 bases between. The CDR3 loop reads CASSQEWVRGPSAETQYF. For the CDR3, the DNA is TGTGCCAGCAGCCAAGAGTGGGTCAGGGGTCCCTCGGCCGAGACCCAGTACTTC.

This clonotype was recorded many times. V gene TRBV29-1 combines with J gene TRBJ1-3, with no clear D. V gave up 3 bases and J gave up 6 bases, with 6 bases separating them. CDR1 and CDR2 from the germline V gene are SQVTM and ANQGSEA. The CDR3 runs 11 residues. The CDR3 is CSVEQTNTIYF. The CDR3 DNA reads as TGCAGCGTTGAGCAGACAAACACCATATATTTT.

This clonotype was detected a few times. V gene TRBV7-9 combines with J gene TRBJ2-1; D is possibly TRBD2 (5 bases). CDR3 length equals 15 residues. CDR1 and CDR2 (germline): SEHNR, FQNEAQ (reference sequence). V was shortened by 2 bases and J by 0 bases, with 8 bases between the two germline ends. CDR3 sequence (DNA): TGTGCCAGCAGCTTACTAAGCGGCTCCTACAATGAGCAGTTCTTC. As protein: CASSLLSGSYNEQFF. Complete variable domain (other parts from reference TRBV7-9 and TRBJ2-1): DTGVSQNPRHKITKRGQNVTFRCDPISEHNRLYWYRQTLGQGPEFLTYFQNEAQLEKSRLLSDRFSAERPKGSFSTLEIQRTEQGDSAMYLCASSLLSGSYNEQFFGPGTRLTVL.

This clonotype was counted between two and nine times. The chain links TRBV7-9 to TRBJ2-7; TRBD1 agrees at 9 bases. J was trimmed by 3 bases and V by 3 bases; bases with no gene match: 9. The CDR3 loop spans 16 amino acids. Per the germline V gene, CDR1 is SEHNR and CDR2 is FQNEAQ (reference sequence). CDR3 sequence (DNA): TGTGCCAGCAGCTTTGGGACAGGGATGGGGTACTACGAGCAGTACTTC. Protein product: CASSFGTGMGYYEQYF.

This clonotype was counted a few times. This rearrangement joins TRBV11-2 to TRBJ2-1; 7 bases match TRBD2. V gave up 0 bases and J gave up 7 bases; unmatched junction bases: 6. CDR1 is SGHAT, CDR2 FQNNGV, per germline. This CDR3 is built from 15 residues. CDR3 sequence reads: CASSLEASGRNEQFF. In DNA, the CDR3 is TGTGCCAGCAGCTTAGAGGCTAGCGGCCGGAATGAGCAGTTCTTC.

This chain connects TRBV4-3 to TRBJ2-7; tentatively, D is TRBD1 (5 bases). V was clipped by 2 bases and J by 3 bases, with 14 bases between them. Germline assignment: CDR1 LGHNA and CDR2 YSLEER. The CDR3 is 15 residues long. The CDR3 protein is CASSQSPPDSYEQYF. The CDR3 DNA sequence: TGCGCCAGCAGCCAAAGCCCCCCTGACAGCTACGAGCAGTACTTC.

This chain joins TRBV11-2 and TRBJ2-7, with 10 bases matching TRBD1. J gave up 5 bases and V 1 base, and 2 bases lay outside the gene matches. Germline CDR1 reads SGHAT; CDR2 reads FQNNGV. The CDR3 contains 14 residues. The CDR3 here is CASSLGTGGDEQYF. Written as DNA, the CDR3 is TGTGCCAGCAGCTTAGGGACAGGGGGAGACGAGCAGTACTTC.